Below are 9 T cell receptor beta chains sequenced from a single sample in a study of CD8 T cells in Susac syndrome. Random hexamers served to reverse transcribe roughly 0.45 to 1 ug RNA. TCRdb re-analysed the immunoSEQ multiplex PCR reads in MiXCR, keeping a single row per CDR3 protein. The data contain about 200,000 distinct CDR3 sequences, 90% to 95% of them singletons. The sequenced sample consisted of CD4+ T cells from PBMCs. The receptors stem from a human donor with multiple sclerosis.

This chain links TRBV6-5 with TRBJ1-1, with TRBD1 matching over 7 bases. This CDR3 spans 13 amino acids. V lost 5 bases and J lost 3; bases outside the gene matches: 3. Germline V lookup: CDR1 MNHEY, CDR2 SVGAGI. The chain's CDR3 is CASSTRGDTEAFF. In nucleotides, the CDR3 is TGTGCCAGCAGTACCAGGGGGGACACTGAAGCTTTCTTT.

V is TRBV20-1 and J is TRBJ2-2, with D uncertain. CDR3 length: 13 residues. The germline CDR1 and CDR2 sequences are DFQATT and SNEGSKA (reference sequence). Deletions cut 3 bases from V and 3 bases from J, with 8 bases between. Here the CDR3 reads CSASTHYTGELFF. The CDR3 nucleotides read TGCAGTGCTAGTACTCATTACACCGGGGAGCTGTTTTTT.

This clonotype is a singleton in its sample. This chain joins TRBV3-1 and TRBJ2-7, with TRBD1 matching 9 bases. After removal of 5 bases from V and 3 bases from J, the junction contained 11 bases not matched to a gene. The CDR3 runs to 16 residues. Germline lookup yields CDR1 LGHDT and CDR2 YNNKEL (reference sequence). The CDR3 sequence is CASSSLGQGRFYEQYF. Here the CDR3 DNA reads TGTGCCAGCAGCAGTCTGGGACAGGGCAGATTCTACGAGCAGTACTTC.

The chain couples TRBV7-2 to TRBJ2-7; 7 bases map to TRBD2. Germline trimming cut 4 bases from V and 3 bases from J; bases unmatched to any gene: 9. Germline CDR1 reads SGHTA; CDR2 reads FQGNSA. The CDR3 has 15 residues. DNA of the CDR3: TGTGCCAGCAGCTCAAGGACTAGTTCTAGCTACGAGCAGTACTTC. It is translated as CASSSRTSSSYEQYF.

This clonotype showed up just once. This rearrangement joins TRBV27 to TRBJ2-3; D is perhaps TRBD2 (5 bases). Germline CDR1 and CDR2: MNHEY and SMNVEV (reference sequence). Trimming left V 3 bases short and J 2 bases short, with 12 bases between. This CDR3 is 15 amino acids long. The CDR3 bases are TGTGCCAGCAGTTTCCGGGCAGCGGACACAGATACGCAGTATTTT. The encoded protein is CASSFRAADTDTQYF.

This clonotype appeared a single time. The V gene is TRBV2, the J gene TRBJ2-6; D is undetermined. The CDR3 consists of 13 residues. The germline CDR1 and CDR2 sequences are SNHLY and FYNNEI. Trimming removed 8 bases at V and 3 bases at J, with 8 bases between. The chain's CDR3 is CASSSNGANVLTF. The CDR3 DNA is TGTGCCAGCTCGTCAAATGGGGCCAACGTCCTGACTTTC.

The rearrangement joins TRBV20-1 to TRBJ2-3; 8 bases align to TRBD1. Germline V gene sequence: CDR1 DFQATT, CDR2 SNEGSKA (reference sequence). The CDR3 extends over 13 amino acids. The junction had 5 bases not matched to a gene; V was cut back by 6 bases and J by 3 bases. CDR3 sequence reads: CSADRAWTDTQYF. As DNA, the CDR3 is TGCAGTGCGGACAGGGCTTGGACAGATACGCAGTATTTT.

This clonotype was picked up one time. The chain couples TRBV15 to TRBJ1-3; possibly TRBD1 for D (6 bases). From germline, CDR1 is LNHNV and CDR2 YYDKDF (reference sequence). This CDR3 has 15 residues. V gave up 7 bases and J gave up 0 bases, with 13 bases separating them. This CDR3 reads CATNTDSFSGNTIYF. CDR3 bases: TGTGCCACCAACACGGACAGCTTCTCTGGAAACACCATATATTTT.

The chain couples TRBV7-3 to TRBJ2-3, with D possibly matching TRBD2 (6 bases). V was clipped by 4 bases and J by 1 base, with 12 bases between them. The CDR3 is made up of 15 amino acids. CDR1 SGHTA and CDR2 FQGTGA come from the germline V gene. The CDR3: CASSSHSGGTDTQYF. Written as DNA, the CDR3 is TGTGCCAGCAGCTCGCATAGCGGTGGCACAGATACGCAGTATTTT.